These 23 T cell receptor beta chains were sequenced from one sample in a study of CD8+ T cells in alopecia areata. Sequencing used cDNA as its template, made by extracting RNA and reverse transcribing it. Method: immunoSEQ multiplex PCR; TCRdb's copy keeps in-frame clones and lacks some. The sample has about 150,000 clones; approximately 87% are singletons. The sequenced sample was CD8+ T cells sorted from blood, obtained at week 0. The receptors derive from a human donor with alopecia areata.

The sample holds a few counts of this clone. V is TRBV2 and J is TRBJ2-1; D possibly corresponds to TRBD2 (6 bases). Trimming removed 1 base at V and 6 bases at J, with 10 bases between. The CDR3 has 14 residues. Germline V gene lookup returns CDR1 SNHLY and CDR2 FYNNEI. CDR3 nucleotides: TGTGCCAGCAGTGAAGAACTAGCCGGCAATGAGCAGTTCTTC. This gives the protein CASSEELAGNEQFF.

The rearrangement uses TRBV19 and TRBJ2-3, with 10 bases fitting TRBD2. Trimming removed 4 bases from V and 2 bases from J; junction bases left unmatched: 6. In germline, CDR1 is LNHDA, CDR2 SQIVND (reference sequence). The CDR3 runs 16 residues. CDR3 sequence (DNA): TGTGCCAGTAGTAGGACTAGCGGTGGATTCACAGATACGCAGTATTTT. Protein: CASSRTSGGFTDTQYF.

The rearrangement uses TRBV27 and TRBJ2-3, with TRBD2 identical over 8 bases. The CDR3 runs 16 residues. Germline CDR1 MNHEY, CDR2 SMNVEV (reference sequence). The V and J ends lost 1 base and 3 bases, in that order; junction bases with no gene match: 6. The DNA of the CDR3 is TGTGCCAGCAGTTTATTTGCGGGGGGCAGAACAGATACGCAGTATTTT. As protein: CASSLFAGGRTDTQYF.

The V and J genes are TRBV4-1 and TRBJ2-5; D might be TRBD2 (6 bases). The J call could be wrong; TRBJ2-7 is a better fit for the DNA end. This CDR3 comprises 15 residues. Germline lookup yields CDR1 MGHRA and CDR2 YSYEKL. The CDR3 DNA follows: TGCGCCAGCAGCCAAGGCTATACCGGGACTTACGAGCAGTACTTC. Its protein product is CASSQGYTGTYEQYF.

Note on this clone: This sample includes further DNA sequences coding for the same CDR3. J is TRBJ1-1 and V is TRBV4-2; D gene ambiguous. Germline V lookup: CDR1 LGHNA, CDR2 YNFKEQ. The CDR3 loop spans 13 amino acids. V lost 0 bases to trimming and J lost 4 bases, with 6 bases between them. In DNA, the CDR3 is TGTGCCAGCAGCCAAGAAGGAGGCACTGAAGCTTTCTTT. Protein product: CASSQEGGTEAFF.

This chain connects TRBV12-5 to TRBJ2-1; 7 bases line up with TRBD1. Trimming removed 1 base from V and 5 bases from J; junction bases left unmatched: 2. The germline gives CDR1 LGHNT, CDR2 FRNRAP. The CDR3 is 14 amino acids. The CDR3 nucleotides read TGTGCTAGTGGTTTGGAGGGACAGAACAATGAGCAGTTCTTC. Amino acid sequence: CASGLEGQNNEQFF.

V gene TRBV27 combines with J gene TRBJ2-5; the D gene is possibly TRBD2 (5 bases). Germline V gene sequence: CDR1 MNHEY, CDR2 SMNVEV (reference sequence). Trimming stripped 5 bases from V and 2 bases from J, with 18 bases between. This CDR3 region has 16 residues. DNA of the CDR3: TGTGCCAGCAGTCGACGGAGGCAGGAAACTCAAGAGACCCAGTACTTC. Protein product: CASSRRRQETQETQYF.

The CDR3 nucleotides read TGTGCCATCAGGGGTGGGAGGAGTACCCCCTCTGGGGCCAACGTCCTGACTTTC. Its translation is CAIRGGRSTPSGANVLTF. The rearrangement links TRBV10-3 to TRBJ2-6; perhaps TRBD2 as D (6 bases). Germline CDR1 reads ENHRY; CDR2 reads SYGVKD. V lost 6 bases, J lost 0 bases, and 18 bases lay in between. The CDR3 covers 18 residues.

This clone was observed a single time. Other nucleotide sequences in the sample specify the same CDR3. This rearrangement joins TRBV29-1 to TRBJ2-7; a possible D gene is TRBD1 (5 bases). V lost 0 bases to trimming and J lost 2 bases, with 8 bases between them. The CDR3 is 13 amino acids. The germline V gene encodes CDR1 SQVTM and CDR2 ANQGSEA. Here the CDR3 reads CSVEETGAYEQYF. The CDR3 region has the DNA TGCAGCGTTGAAGAAACAGGCGCCTACGAGCAGTACTTC.

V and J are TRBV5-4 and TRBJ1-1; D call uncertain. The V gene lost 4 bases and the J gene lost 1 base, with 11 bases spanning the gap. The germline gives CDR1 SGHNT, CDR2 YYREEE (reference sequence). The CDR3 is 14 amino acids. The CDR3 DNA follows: TGTGCCAGCAGCCCTACCTGGGGGAACACTGAAGCTTTCTTT. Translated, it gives CASSPTWGNTEAFF. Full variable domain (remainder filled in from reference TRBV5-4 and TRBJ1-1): ETGVTQSPTHLIKTRGQQVTLRCSSQSGHNTVSWYQQALGQGPQFIFQYYREEENGRGNFPPRFSGLQFPNYSSELNVNALELDDSALYLCASSPTWGNTEAFFGQGTRLTVV.

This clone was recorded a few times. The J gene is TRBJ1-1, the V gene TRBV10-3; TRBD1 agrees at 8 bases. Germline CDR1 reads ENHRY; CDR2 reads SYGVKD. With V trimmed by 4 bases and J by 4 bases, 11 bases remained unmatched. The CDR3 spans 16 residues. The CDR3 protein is CAISGVADRGSTEAFF. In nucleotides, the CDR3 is TGTGCCATCAGTGGCGTCGCTGACAGGGGAAGCACTGAAGCTTTCTTT.

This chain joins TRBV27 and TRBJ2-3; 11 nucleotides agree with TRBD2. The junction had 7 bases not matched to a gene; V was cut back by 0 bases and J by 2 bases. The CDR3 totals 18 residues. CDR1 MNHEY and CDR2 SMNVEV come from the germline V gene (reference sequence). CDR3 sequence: CASSLSGGLAVNTDTQYF. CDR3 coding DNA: TGTGCCAGCAGTTTATCCGGGGGACTAGCGGTAAACACAGATACGCAGTATTTT.

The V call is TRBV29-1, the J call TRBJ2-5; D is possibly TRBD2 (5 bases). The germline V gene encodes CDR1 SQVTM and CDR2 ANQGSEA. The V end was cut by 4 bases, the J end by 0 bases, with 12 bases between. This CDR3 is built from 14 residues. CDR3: CSVVEAMYQETQYF. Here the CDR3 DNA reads TGCAGCGTTGTGGAGGCTATGTACCAAGAGACCCAGTACTTC.

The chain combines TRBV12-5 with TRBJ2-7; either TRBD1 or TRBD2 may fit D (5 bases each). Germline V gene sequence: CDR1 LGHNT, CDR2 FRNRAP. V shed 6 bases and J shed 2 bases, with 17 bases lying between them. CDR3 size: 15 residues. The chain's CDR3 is CASGPLGTSPYEQYF. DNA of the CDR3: TGTGCTAGTGGCCCCCTCGGGACGTCCCCCTACGAGCAGTACTTC.

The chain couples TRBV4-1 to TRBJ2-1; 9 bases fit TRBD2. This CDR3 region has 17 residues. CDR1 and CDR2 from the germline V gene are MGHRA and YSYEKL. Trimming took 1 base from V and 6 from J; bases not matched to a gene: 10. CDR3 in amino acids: CASSQGFMAGGINEQFF. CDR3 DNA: TGCGCCAGCAGCCAAGGTTTTATGGCGGGAGGGATCAATGAGCAGTTCTTC.

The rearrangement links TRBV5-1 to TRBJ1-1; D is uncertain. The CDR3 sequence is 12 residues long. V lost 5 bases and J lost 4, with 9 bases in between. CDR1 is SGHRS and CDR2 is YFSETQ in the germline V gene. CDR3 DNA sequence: TGCGCCAGCAGAGCTGGTTCCACTGAAGCTTTCTTT. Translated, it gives CASRAGSTEAFF.

CDR3 nucleotides: TGTGCCAGCAGTTACTCGGACACGGGCGACGGCTACACCTTC. It specifies CASSYSDTGDGYTF. J is TRBJ1-2 and V is TRBV6-5; TRBD1 might be the D (5 bases). The V end lost 0 bases, the J end lost 8 bases, and 13 bases lay between the germline ends. This CDR3 comprises 14 residues. Germline-derived CDR1 and CDR2 are MNHEY and SVGAGI.

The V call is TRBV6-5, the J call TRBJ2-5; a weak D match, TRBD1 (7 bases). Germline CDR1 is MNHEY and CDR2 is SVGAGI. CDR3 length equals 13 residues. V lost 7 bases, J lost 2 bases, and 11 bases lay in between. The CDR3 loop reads CASIPGGQETQYF. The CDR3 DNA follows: TGTGCCAGCATCCCAGGGGGGCAAGAGACCCAGTACTTC.

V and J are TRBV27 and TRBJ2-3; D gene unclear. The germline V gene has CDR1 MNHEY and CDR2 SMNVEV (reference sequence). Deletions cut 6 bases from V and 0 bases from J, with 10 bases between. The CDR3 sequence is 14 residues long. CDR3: CASRPGTSTDTQYF. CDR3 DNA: TGTGCCAGCAGGCCGGGCACTAGCACAGATACGCAGTATTTT.

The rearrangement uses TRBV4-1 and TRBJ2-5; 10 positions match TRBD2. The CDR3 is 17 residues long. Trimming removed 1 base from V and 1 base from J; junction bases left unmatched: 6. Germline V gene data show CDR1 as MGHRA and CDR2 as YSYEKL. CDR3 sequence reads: CASSQGASGRIQETQYF. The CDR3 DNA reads TGCGCCAGCAGCCAAGGGGCTAGCGGGAGAATCCAAGAGACCCAGTACTTC.

This CDR3 reads CASSFGKGSGELFF. CDR3 DNA: TGTGCCAGCAGCTTTGGGAAGGGTTCCGGGGAGCTGTTTTTT. The chain recombines TRBV7-7 with TRBJ2-2; D not certain. The V end lost 3 bases, the J end lost 6 bases, and 11 bases lay between the germline ends. CDR1 is SSHAT, CDR2 FNYEAQ, per germline (reference sequence). This CDR3 spans 14 amino acids.

In nucleotides, the CDR3 is TGTGCCAGCAGGAAAAGACAGGGAGTAGGGTACGAGCAGTACTTC. Translation gives CASRKRQGVGYEQYF. The chain carries TRBV27 and TRBJ2-7; TRBD1 agrees at 7 bases. The CDR3 loop spans 15 amino acids. From germline, CDR1 is MNHEY and CDR2 SMNVEV (reference sequence). The V and J ends lost 6 bases and 4 bases, in that order; junction bases with no gene match: 12.

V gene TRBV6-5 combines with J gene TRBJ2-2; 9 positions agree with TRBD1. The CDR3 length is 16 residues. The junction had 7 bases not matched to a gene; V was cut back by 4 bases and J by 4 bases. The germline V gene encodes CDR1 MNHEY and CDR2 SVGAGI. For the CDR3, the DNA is TGTGCCAGCAGTTCGCCGGGACAGGGCTCCACCGGGGAGCTGTTTTTT. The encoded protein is CASSSPGQGSTGELFF.